Described below is a single TCR beta chain sequence and its context. There is no known antigen for this receptor. No much larger clone is present one base from it, and per-base qualities are unavailable. Another Seattle source contributed samples from volunteer blood donors who had recovered from COVID-19. The collaborating institutions used their own protocols to collect whole blood in K2EDTA tubes. Collaborator samples were shipped for TCRbeta analysis as frozen whole blood, isolated PBMCs, or DNA extracted from either sample type. This entry is derived from a study of blood T cell repertoires in COVID-19 (dated by TCRdb to the early 2020s). Some background on the complete study: Samples covering the acute and convalescent phases of COVID-19 were provided by collaborators in the United States, Italy and Spain. The prospective study material was composed of cDNA or gDNA derived from T cells, B-cell-depleted T cells, or PBMCs. The dataset comprised deeply sampled blood TCRbeta repertoires from subjects exposed to, actively infected with, or recovered from COVID-19. The repertoires were released in a freely available public database meant as a resource for research on the immune response to SARS-CoV-2. The samples were drawn from two sources: the first 160 participants of the ongoing ImmuneRACE study, and 1,254 subjects contributed by 6 global collaborators. Nearly every sample came with metadata listing a de-identified subject ID, COVID-19 status, age in years and sex. HLA class I and class II types, where available, came from metadata supplied by the sample provider rather than from assay-based typing. What the authors observed across the whole study: Clinical and demographic metadata were provided uncurated, with the amount varying by source and participant.

TCRbeta CDR3 regions were amplified from genomic DNA using the immunoSEQ Assay, a bias-controlled multiplex PCR. In the authors' own workflow: The number of nucleated cells in each sample was estimated by amplification of reference gene primers within the assay. To quantify the absolute abundance of each unique TCRbeta CDR3 rearrangement, sequence reads were collapsed and filtered. For each sample, productive Simpson clonality was calculated as the square root of Simpson's diversity index across productive rearrangements. Here the immuneACCESS table is served through TCRdb, limited to in-frame sequences with V and J called. Missing clones are a known gap in these copies; in checked studies unresolved V genes cover under half, and the rest lacks a known reason. V, J and clone size were drawn from that table, and D and trimming were deduced from the DNA. Across this sample there are a few hundred thousand clones, with roughly 84% seen only once. Of the sample, 1.5% is held by the ten largest clones.

The receptor's source is a woman in her thirties or forties who had recovered from COVID-19. Sequencing was performed on peripheral blood.

The bases read TGTGCCAGCAGCCCTATGGAGTCGACCCAGTACTTC. Its product reads: CASSPMESTQYF. Recombination linked TRBV3-1 (or the pseudogene TRBV3-2) to TRBJ2-5; no D gene can be assigned with confidence. Reading the germline V gene (reference sequence) gives CDR1 LGHDT and CDR2 YNNKEL. The CDR3 numbers 12 residues from cysteine through phenylalanine. Just the 36-base CDR3 DNA is kept, in frame starting at base 1. The trim is 4 bases for V and 7 bases for J, with a gap of 10 bases between the germline ends.